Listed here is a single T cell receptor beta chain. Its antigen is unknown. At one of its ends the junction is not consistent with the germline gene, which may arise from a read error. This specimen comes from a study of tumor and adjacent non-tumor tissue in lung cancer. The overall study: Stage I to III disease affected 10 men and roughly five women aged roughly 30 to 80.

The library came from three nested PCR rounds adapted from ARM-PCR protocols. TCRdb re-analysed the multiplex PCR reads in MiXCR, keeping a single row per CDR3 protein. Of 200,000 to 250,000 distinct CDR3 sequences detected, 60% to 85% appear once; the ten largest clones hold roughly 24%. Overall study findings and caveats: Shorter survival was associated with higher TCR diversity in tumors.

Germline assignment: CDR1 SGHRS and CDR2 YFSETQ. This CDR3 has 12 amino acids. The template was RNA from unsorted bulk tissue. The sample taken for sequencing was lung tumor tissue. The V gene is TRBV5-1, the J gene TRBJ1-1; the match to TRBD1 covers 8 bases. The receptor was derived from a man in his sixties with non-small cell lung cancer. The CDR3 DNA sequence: TGCGTCAGCAACACAGGACAGGGTGAAGCTTTCTTT. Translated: CVSNTGQGEAFF.